This is a list of T cell receptor beta chains from one sample in a study of CXCR3-negative and CXCR3-positive naive CD8 T cells. Following a re-call of the 5' RACE reads, TCRdb has one entry per CDR3 protein and lacks DNA. The specimen's table records roughly 41,000 distinct CDR3 sequences. The sample was memory CD8+ T cells from blood. These receptors came from a human donor in good health. Some clones in this sample may be carry-over from other donors' samples. CDR3s include the opening cysteine and the closing phenylalanine or tryptophan.

>TRBJ2-1|TRBV4-1
CASSQGPGLAGEEQFF
>TRBJ1-1|TRBV12-3/TRBV12-4
CASSSGQQTEAFF
>TRBJ2-7|TRBV20-1
CSARDDLTYEQYF
>TRBJ1-1|TRBV7-2
CASSPDLATEAFF
>TRBJ2-7|TRBV6-2/TRBV6-3
CASSYSRRLGTYEQYF
>TRBJ2-6|TRBV29-1
CSVESLTRSGANVLTF
>TRBJ2-7|TRBV6-5
CASGLSGRAYEQYF
>TRBJ1-4|TRBV6-5
CASSYTSGGKLFF
>TRBJ1-1|TRBV7-9
CASSSAETGAWAFF
>TRBJ2-7|TRBV20-1
CSAQYPDREGYEQYF
>TRBJ2-1|TRBV6-6
CASSSMTGYNEQFF
>TRBJ2-3|TRBV12-3/TRBV12-4
CASRGGTSGTDTQYF
>TRBJ1-1|TRBV7-9
CASSPRAGLEAFF
>TRBJ2-7|TRBV20-1
CSASLQIYEQYF
>TRBJ1-1|TRBV25-1
CASRQNTEAFF
>TRBJ2-2|TRBV7-8
CASSLRLGRENTGELFF
>TRBJ2-1|TRBV20-1
CSARWDRDYNEQFF
>TRBJ2-7|TRBV4-1
CASSQERYNEQYF
>TRBJ1-1|TRBV5-1
CASKLMNTEAFF
>TRBJ2-3|TRBV5-1
CASSLGSSGTSTDTQYF
>TRBJ2-7|TRBV7-9
CASSFGPGEDAAYEQYF
>TRBJ2-3|TRBV6-5
CASSYSGLAGSDTQYF
>TRBJ2-1|TRBV7-3
CASSLSLWQFF
>TRBJ1-2|TRBV29-1
CSVVTGLSGYTF
>TRBJ2-2|TRBV4-2
CASSQGLDFTGELFF
>TRBJ2-1|TRBV5-1
CASTGGTGDVDEQFF
>TRBJ2-4|TRBV28
CASSYPRGPPFPIAKNIQYF
>TRBJ2-7|TRBV28
CASSTGTGGEQYF
>TRBJ1-2|TRBV27
CASRTGGGVNYGYTF
>TRBJ2-2|TRBV29-1
CSVAQGTGELFF
>TRBJ2-2|TRBV6-5
CASSPGQGEIDTGELFF
>TRBJ2-7|TRBV29-1
CSVEESGGYEQYF
>TRBJ2-1|TRBV20-1
CSARATSGGDHEQFF
>TRBJ2-1|TRBV7-6
CASSQGYGEQFF
>TRBJ2-1|TRBV7-2
CASNGGPAGDYNEQFF
>TRBJ2-3|TRBV9
CASSERDTQYF
>TRBJ1-2|TRBV5-6
CASSSDRGDGYTF
>TRBJ2-5|TRBV5-4
CASSLIGGGIEEETQYF
>TRBJ2-3|TRBV11-2
CASSTGTSNTDTQYF
>TRBJ2-7|TRBV7-2
CASSEGLGGYEQYF
>TRBJ1-2|TRBV25-1
CASSEFIGSHGYTF
>TRBJ1-1|TRBV14
CASSLAPGTEAFF
>TRBJ2-7|TRBV4-1
CASSPRGGGTLYEQYF
>TRBJ2-5|TRBV7-6
CASSSRTGVGETQYF
>TRBJ2-7|TRBV20-1
CSASQGSGEINEQYF
>TRBJ2-3|TRBV2
CASRAGSTDTQYF
>TRBJ1-6|TRBV18
CASSLSSYNSPLHF
>TRBJ1-2|TRBV29-1
CSVEDPENYGYTF
>TRBJ2-3|TRBV6-5
CASIRGGRGSTDTQYF
>TRBJ2-7|TRBV6-1
CASSSIQGSYEQYF